One and the same sample provided the 18 T cell receptor beta chains below, sequenced in a study of early T cells in non-severe SARS-CoV-2 infection. From the 5' RACE reads, TCRdb called clonotypes with MiXCR, one entry per CDR3 protein. This table holds nearly 45,000 distinct CDR3 sequences, 11% found once. The material sequenced was whole blood. The receptors were sampled from an adult who was a healthcare worker with PCR-confirmed SARS-CoV-2 infection or an uninfected control (not recorded which).

The rearrangement uses TRBV15 and TRBJ2-5; TRBD1 is a possible D gene (5 bases). The CDR3 has 14 amino acids. Germline lookup yields CDR1 LNHNV and CDR2 YYDKDF (reference sequence). Trimming removed 3 bases at V and 5 bases at J, with 13 bases between. For the CDR3, the DNA is TGTGCCACCAGCAGGCAGGGTCGATTGGAGACCCAGTACTTC. Translation: CATSRQGRLETQYF.

This chain connects TRBV15 to TRBJ1-6, with a tentative D call TRBD1 (6 bases). V shed 1 base and J shed 9 bases, with 16 bases lying between them. The V gene's germline CDR1 is LNHNV and CDR2 YYDKDF (reference sequence). The CDR3 consists of 16 residues. CDR3 coding DNA: TGTGCCACCAGCAGAGCTTTAGGGCAGGGGAGTTCACCCCTCCACTTT. It translates to CATSRALGQGSSPLHF.

This clonotype was seen a few times. The chain couples TRBV7-2 to TRBJ1-2, with 8 bases matching TRBD1. Germline assignment: CDR1 SGHTA and CDR2 FQGNSA. Losses at the gene ends were 0 bases for V and 7 bases for J; bases not matched to a gene: 7. The CDR3 is 15 amino acids. Written as DNA, the CDR3 is TGTGCCAGCAGCTTAGCGCAGGGGGCGGCGAGTGGCTACACCTTC. Translating gives CASSLAQGAASGYTF.

In this sample, this clonotype turned up a few times. The gene calls are TRBV28 and TRBJ2-3, with 9 nucleotides matching TRBD2. This CDR3 spans 16 amino acids. V trimming: 1 base; J trimming: 1 base; junction bases outside the gene matches: 3. Germline CDR1 MDHEN, CDR2 SYDVKM. The CDR3 sequence: CASSLSVAGGTDTQYF. As DNA, the CDR3 is TGTGCCAGCAGTTTATCGGTAGCGGGGGGCACAGATACGCAGTATTTT.

The table lists this clonotype with many counts. CDR3 loop: CASSRSRFAGELFF. CDR3 DNA sequence: TGCGCCAGCAGCCGTAGTAGATTCGCCGGGGAGCTGTTTTTT. The chain joins TRBV4-3 to TRBJ2-2; no definite D call. V gave up 4 bases and J gave up 6 bases, with 12 bases separating them. This CDR3 region has 14 residues. CDR1 is LGHNA, CDR2 YSLEER, per germline.

This clonotype was counted many times. V is TRBV20-1 and J is TRBJ2-7; D could derive from TRBD1 or TRBD2 (5 bases each). Trimming removed 6 bases at V and 4 bases at J, with 13 bases between. Looked up from germline, CDR1 is DFQATT and CDR2 is SNEGSKA (reference sequence). This CDR3 is built from 12 residues. The chain's CDR3 is CSAGDGYYEQYF. The CDR3 DNA is TGCAGTGCCGGGGACGGATATTACGAGCAGTACTTC.

In this sample, this clonotype turned up many times. This rearrangement joins TRBV19 to TRBJ2-3; D remains unclear. The V end lost 7 bases, the J end lost 2 bases, and 10 bases lay between the germline ends. CDR3 size: 13 residues. Per germline, CDR1 LNHDA and CDR2 SQIVND (reference sequence). CDR3 DNA sequence: TGTGCCAGTAACACGGTACTCACAGATACGCAGTATTTT. This gives the protein CASNTVLTDTQYF. Variable domain in full (rest from reference TRBV19 and TRBJ2-3): DGGITQSPKYLFRKEGQNVTLSCEQNLNHDAMYWYRQDPGQGLRLIYYSQIVNDFQKGDIAEGYSVSREKKESFPLTVTSAQKNPTAFYLCASNTVLTDTQYFGPGTRLTVL.

This clonotype showed up just a few times. The chain combines TRBV29-1 with TRBJ1-1; TRBD1 aligns across 7 bases. This CDR3 spans 13 amino acids. After removal of 7 bases from V and 1 base from J, the junction contained 6 bases not matched to a gene. Germline assignment: CDR1 SQVTM and CDR2 ANQGSEA. The CDR3 reads CSALGQENTEAFF. In nucleotides, the CDR3 is TGCAGCGCGTTAGGACAGGAGAACACTGAAGCTTTCTTT.

This clonotype was observed at least ten times. The V call is TRBV9, the J call TRBJ2-2; D uncertain. The CDR3 runs to 12 residues. Between the trimmed V and J ends, which lost 1 base and 6 bases, there was a span of 4 bases. Germline V gene sequence: CDR1 SGDLS, CDR2 YYNGEE. CDR3 protein: CASSVFSGELFF. The DNA for the CDR3 is TGTGCCAGCAGCGTATTCTCCGGGGAGCTGTTTTTT.

This clonotype showed up many times. J is TRBJ1-1 and V is TRBV25-1; 7 positions agree with TRBD1. The V gene's germline CDR1 is MGHDK and CDR2 SYGVNS. The CDR3 covers 14 residues. The V gene end was trimmed by 3 bases and the J gene end by 4 bases; junction bases not matched to a gene: 5. The CDR3 DNA reads TGTGCCAGCAGTGACATTCAGGGGGTCACTGAAGCTTTCTTT. As protein: CASSDIQGVTEAFF.

This clonotype was found a few times. The chain has TRBV20-1 and TRBJ2-5; D not certain. V lost 0 bases and J 5 bases, leaving 10 bases between the germline ends. The CDR3 consists of 13 residues. CDR1 DFQATT and CDR2 SNEGSKA come from the germline V gene (reference sequence). The CDR3 region is CSAREARSETQYF. CDR3 nucleotides: TGCAGTGCTAGAGAGGCCCGCTCGGAGACCCAGTACTTC.

The chain uses TRBV27 and TRBJ1-4, with 8 positions matching TRBD1. J gave up 3 bases and V 6 bases, and 18 bases lay outside the gene matches. Germline loops: CDR1 MNHEY, CDR2 SMNVEV (reference sequence). The CDR3 covers 19 residues. For the CDR3, the DNA is TGTGCCAGCAGGGACGGACAGGGCGGCATCGGAGGGGCTAATGAAAAACTGTTTTTT. Encoded protein: CASRDGQGGIGGANEKLFF. Drawing the rest from reference TRBV27 and TRBJ1-4, the complete variable domain is EAQVTQNPRYLITVTGKKLTVTCSQNMNHEYMSWYRQDPGLGLRQIYYSMNVEVTDKGDVPEGYKVSRKEKRNFPLILESPSPNQTSLYFCASRDGQGGIGGANEKLFFGSGTQLSVL.

This clonotype was recorded a few times. An end of the junction does not agree with germline; a read error may underlie this. V usage is TRBV12-3 or TRBV12-4 and J usage is TRBJ2-1; TRBD1 matches at 7 bases. The CDR3 totals 19 residues. The CDR3 DNA follows: TGTGCCAGCAGCTTAGAAAGCCCGGGACAGCTGATTAAATACAATGAGCAGTTCTTC. Its protein product is CASSLESPGQLIKYNEQFF.

The chain combines TRBV18 with TRBJ1-1; D call uncertain. Germline CDR1 KGHSH, CDR2 LQKENI. This CDR3 has 15 residues. V was shortened by 6 bases and J by 1 base, with 15 bases between the two germline ends. DNA of the CDR3: TGTGCCAGCTCCCCTCTGGCCGAGGGGAACACTGAAGCTTTCTTT. It encodes CASSPLAEGNTEAFF.

The genes are TRBV6-6 and TRBJ1-1; the D gene is possibly TRBD1 (5 bases). V was trimmed by 7 bases and J by 6 bases, leaving 15 bases between them. Germline CDR1 and CDR2: MNHNY and SVGAGI (reference sequence). The CDR3 sequence is 13 residues long. This CDR3 is CASTKDSTPEAFF. In nucleotides, the CDR3 is TGTGCCAGCACCAAAGACAGCACCCCTGAAGCTTTCTTT.

This clonotype was recorded many times. The V call is TRBV12-3 or TRBV12-4, the J call TRBJ1-6; unclear D gene. The CDR3 runs 13 residues. Trimming removed 3 bases at V and 13 bases at J, with 13 bases between. Here the CDR3 DNA reads TGTGCCAGCAGTTTGTCGCGTTTGGGTCCCCTCCACTTT. This gives the protein CASSLSRLGPLHF.

This clonotype was seen repeatedly, ten times or more. V and J are TRBV7-8 and TRBJ2-5; 7 bases line up with TRBD1. The J segment lost 4 bases and the V segment lost 5 bases, leaving 4 bases of the junction unmatched. From germline, CDR1 is SGHVS and CDR2 FQNEAQ. The CDR3 is made up of 13 amino acids. The CDR3 sequence: CASSPQGVETQYF. CDR3 nucleotides: TGTGCCAGCAGCCCCCAGGGGGTAGAGACCCAGTACTTC.

This clonotype occurred many times. The CDR3 DNA is TGTGCCAGCAGTGAAGCGCTTGGCGGGACTAGTATTTCCGATACTTACAATGAGCAGTTCTTC. This sequence encodes CASSEALGGTSISDTYNEQFF. The J gene is TRBJ2-1, the V gene TRBV2; TRBD2 matches at 8 bases. The trim removed 0 bases at V and 4 bases at J, leaving 20 bases unmatched. The germline V gene has CDR1 SNHLY and CDR2 FYNNEI. The length of the CDR3 is 21 residues.